This T cell receptor beta chain emerged from a study of shared clonotypes between healthy human individuals. Overall study: Donors consisted of a couple of women and a few men between 18 and 49.

Produced via immunoSEQ multiplex PCR; TCRdb's table is partial and in-frame only. The sample yields 1,400,000 or so clones, approximately 98.5% seen once. CD4+ cell separation produced CD45RA+ naive and CD45RA-negative memory subsets. Germline V gives CDR1 SGHVS, CDR2 FNYEAQ. The CDR3 is made up of 17 amino acids. Trimming took 0 bases from V and 0 from J; bases not matched to a gene: 7. Sequenced sample: naive CD4+ T cells sorted from blood. Subset of the sample: CD45RA+ positively selected. The receptor was isolated from a man aged 30 to 39 in good health. The chain employs TRBV7-6 and TRBJ2-7; 8 bases match TRBD2. CDR3 coding DNA: TGTGCCAGCAGCTTAGCGCTCAGCAGCGGGAGCTCCTACGAGCAGTACTTC. Protein sequence: CASSLALSSGSSYEQYF.